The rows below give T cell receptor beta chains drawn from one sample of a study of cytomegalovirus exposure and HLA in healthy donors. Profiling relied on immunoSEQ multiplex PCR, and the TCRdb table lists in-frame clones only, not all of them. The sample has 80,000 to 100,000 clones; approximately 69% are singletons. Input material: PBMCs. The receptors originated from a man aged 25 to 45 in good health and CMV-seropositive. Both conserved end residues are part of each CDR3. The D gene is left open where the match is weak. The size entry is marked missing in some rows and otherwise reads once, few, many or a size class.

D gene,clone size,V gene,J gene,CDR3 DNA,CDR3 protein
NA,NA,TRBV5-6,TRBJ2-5,TGTGCCAGCAGCTTGCCAGGGGCGCGTGAGACCCAGTACTTC,CASSLPGARETQYF
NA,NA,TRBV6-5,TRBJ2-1,TGTGCCAGCAGTTACTCGAGGGACTTCTACAATGAGCAGTTCTTC,CASSYSRDFYNEQFF
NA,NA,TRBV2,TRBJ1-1,TGTGCCAGCAGCTCACGTGGGACTGGGATCGGGAACACTGAAGCTTTCTTT,CASSSRGTGIGNTEAFF
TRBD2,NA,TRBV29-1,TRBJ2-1,TGCAGCGCTGTAGCGGGATACAATGAGCAGTTCTTC,CSAVAGYNEQFF
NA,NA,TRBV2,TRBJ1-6,TGTGCCAGCAGTGAAGCCCATAAGGGGGGGCTGAATTCACCCCTCCACTTT,CASSEAHKGGLNSPLHF
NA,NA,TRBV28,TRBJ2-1,TGTGCCACCTTTTCGCGGGACCAAGCCTACAATGAGCAGTTCTTC,CATFSRDQAYNEQFF
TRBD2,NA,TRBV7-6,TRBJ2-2,TGTGCCAGCAGCCAAGGGAGCAGCGGGAGGGCCGGGGAGCTGTTTTTT,CASSQGSSGRAGELFF
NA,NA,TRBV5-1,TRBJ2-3,TGCGCCAGCAGCTTGGCCGGGACTGCAACAAACACAGATACGCAGTATTTT,CASSLAGTATNTDTQYF
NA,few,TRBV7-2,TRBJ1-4,TGTGCCAGCAGCTTACGGGGGTTTAATGAAAAACTGTTTTTT,CASSLRGFNEKLFF
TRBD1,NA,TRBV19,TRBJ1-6,TGTGCCAGTAGTCTCCGGGACAGCTCCTATAATTCACCCCTCCACTTT,CASSLRDSSYNSPLHF
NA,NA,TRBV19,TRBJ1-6,TGTGCCAGTAGTATTGGCGGGTCTTCACCCCTCCACTTT,CASSIGGSSPLHF
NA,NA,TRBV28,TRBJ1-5,TGTGCCAGCACCCCTGATGGAGACAATCAGCCCCAGCATTTT,CASTPDGDNQPQHF
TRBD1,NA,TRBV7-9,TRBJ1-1,TGTGCCAGCAGCTGGGGGACAGGGGACACTGAAGCTTTCTTT,CASSWGTGDTEAFF
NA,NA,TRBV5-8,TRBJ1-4,TGTGCCAGCAGCTTGGGACGGGGAATTAATGAAAAACTGTTTTTT,CASSLGRGINEKLFF
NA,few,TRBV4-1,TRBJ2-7,TGCGCCAGCAGCCAAGAGCGGGGCTACGAGCAGTACTTC,CASSQERGYEQYF
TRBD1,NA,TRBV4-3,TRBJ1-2,TGCGCCAGCAGCCAAGAACCGGACAGGCAAGGCTACACCTTC,CASSQEPDRQGYTF
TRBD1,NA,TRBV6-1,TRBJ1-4,TGTGCCAGCAGCTTGGGACAGGGTAATGAAAAACTGTTTTTT,CASSLGQGNEKLFF
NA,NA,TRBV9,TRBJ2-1,TGTGCCAGCAGCGGACCCCGGGACTTCTCCTACAATGAGCAGTTCTTC,CASSGPRDFSYNEQFF
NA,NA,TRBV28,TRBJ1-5,TGTGCCAGCAGGGGGGGTGTACGGGTTTGGGCCCAGCATTTT,CASRGGVRVWAQHF
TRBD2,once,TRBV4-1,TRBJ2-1,TGCGCCAGCAGCCACGCGGTTAGAGCGGGAGGGAATGAGCAGTTCTTC,CASSHAVRAGGNEQFF
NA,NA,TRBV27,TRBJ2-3,TGTGCCAGCAGTTTATCCGGGACAGCGGGCCGGGCAGATACGCAGTATTTT,CASSLSGTAGRADTQYF
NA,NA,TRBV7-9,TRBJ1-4,TGTGCCAGCAGCTTTATACAGACTAATGAAAAACTGTTTTTT,CASSFIQTNEKLFF
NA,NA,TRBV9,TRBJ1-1,TGTGCCAGCAGCGCTACAGGGATGAACACTGAAGCTTTCTTT,CASSATGMNTEAFF
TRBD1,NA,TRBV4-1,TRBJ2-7,TGCGCCAGCAGCGCCGGGACAGGACAGTACGAGCAGTACTTC,CASSAGTGQYEQYF
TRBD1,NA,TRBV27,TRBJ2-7,TGTGTCACTTCCGGGACAGGGGTCTACGAGCAGTACTTC,CVTSGTGVYEQYF
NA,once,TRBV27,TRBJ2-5,TGTGCCAGCAAGAGGGGGGGAGAAGAGACCCAGTACTTC,CASKRGGEETQYF
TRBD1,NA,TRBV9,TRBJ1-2,TGTGCCAGCAGCGTCAGGGGGCAGAGCTATGGCTACACCTTC,CASSVRGQSYGYTF
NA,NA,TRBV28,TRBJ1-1,TGTGCCAGCAGTTTAACAGTCCCTGAAGCTTTCTTT,CASSLTVPEAFF
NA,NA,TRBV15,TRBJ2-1,TGTGCCACCAGCAGAGATGAGGATGAGCAGTTCTTC,CATSRDEDEQFF
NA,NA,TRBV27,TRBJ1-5,TGTGCCAGCAGCGTCCGTCCGGGTGTGAATCAGCCCCAGCATTTT,CASSVRPGVNQPQHF
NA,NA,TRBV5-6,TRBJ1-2,TGTGCCAGCAGCTACCCTGATCGGAACTATGGCTACACCTTC,CASSYPDRNYGYTF
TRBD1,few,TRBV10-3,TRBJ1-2,TGTGCCATCAACAAACAGGGGGCGGACTATGGCTACACCTTC,CAINKQGADYGYTF
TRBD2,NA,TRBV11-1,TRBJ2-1,TGTGCCAGCAGCTTGGGTGGAAAGCGGGGGGTTAGCTCCTACAATGAGCAGTTCTTC,CASSLGGKRGVSSYNEQFF
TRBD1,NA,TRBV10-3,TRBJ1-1,TGTGCCACCACAGGGGACGGGACTGAAGCTTTCTTT,CATTGDGTEAFF